This TCR beta chain emerged from a study of blood T cell repertoires in COVID-19. Trimming pared 4 bases from V and 0 bases from J, leaving 13 bases between. This CDR3 is built from 15 residues. Germline V gene data show CDR1 as SGHNT and CDR2 as YYREEE (reference sequence). In the original processing: Estimates of nucleated cell counts were drawn from the amplification of reference gene primers. TCRdb's copy holds only in-frame clones and misses some; the assay was immunoSEQ multiplex PCR. The V and J calls and clone size are taken from that table; D and trimming were inferred from the DNA. The repertoire holds about 210,000 clones, with about 91% as singletons. Enrolled through a virtual design, the participants were between about 18 and 100 years of age and came from about two dozen US areas. Each participant's cohort was designated according to participant-reported clinical history.

The sequence was collected from a woman aged 40 to 50 with acute COVID-19. The chain uses TRBV5-4 and TRBJ1-2; D is unresolved. Specimen: PBMCs or T cells enriched from blood (not recorded which). The CDR3, as DNA: TGTGCCAGCAGCCAGACACGGATCGCTAACTATGGCTACACCTTC. The encoded protein is CASSQTRIANYGYTF.